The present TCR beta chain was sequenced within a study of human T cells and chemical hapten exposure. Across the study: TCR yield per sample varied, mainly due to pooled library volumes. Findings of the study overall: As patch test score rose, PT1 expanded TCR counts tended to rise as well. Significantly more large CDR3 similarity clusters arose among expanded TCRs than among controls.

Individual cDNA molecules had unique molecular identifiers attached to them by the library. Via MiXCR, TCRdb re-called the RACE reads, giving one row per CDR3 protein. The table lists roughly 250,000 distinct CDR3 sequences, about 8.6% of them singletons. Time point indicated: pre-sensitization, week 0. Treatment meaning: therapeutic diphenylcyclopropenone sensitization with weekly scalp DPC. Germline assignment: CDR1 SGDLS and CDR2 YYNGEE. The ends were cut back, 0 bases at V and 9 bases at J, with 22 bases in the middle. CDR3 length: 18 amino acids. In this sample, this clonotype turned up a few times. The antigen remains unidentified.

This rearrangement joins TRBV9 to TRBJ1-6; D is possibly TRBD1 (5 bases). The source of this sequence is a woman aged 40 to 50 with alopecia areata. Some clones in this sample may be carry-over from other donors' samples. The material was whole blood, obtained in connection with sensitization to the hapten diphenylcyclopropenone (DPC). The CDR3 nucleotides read TGTGCCAGCAGCGTAGGCCCCGGGGACTCGCTACCCCGTTCACCCCTCCACTTT. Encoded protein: CASSVGPGDSLPRSPLHF.